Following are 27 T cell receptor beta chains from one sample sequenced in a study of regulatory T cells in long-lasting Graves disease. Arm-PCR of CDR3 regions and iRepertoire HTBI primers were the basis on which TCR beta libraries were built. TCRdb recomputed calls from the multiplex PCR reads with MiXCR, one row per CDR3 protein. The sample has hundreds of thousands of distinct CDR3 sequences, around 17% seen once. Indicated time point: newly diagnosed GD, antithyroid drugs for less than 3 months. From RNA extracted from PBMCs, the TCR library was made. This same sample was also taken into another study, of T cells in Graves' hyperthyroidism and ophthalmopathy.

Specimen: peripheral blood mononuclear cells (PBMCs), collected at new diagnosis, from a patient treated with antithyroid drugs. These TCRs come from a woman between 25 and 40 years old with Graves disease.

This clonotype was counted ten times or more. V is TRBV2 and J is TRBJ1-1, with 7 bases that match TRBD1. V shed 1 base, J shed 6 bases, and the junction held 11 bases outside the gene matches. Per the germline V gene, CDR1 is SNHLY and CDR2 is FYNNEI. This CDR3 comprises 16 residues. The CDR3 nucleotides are TGTGCCAGCAGTGAAGAGGGGGCGCTTAGGACTTCTGAAGCTTTCTTT. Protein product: CASSEEGALRTSEAFF.

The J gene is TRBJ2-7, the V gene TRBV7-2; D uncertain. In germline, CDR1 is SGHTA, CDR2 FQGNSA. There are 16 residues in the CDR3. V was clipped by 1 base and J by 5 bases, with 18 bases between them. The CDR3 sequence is CASSLVGSLAAHEQYF. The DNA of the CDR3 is TGTGCCAGCAGCTTAGTTGGGTCGTTGGCAGCTCACGAGCAGTACTTC.

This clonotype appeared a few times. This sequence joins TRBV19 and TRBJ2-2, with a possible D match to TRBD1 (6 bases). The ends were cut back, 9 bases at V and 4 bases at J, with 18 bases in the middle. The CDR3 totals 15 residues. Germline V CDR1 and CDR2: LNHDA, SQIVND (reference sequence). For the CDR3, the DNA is TGTGCCAGCCAATACAATACAGGGTCCACCGGGGAGCTGTTTTTT. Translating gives CASQYNTGSTGELFF. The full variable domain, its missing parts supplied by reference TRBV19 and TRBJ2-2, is DGGITQSPKYLFRKEGQNVTLSCEQNLNHDAMYWYRQDPGQGLRLIYYSQIVNDFQKGDIAEGYSVSREKKESFPLTVTSAQKNPTAFYLCASQYNTGSTGELFFGEGSRLTVL.

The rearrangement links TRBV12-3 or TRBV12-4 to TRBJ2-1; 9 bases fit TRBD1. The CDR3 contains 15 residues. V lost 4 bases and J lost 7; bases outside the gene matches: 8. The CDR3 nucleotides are TGTGCCAGCAGTTCCGGGACAGGGTTTGCGAATGAGCAGTTCTTC. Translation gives CASSSGTGFANEQFF.

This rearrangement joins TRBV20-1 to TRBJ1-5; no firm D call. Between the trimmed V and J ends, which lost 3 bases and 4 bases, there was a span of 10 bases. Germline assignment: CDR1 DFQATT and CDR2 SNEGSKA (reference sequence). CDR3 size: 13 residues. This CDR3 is CSARLLPNQPQHF. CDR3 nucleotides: TGCAGTGCTAGGCTCCTTCCGAATCAGCCCCAGCATTTT.

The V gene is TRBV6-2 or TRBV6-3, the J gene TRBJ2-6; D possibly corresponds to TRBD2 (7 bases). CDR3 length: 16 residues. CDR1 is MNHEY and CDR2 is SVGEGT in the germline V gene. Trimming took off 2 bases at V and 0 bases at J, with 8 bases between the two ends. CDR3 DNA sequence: TGTGCCAGCAGTTACGGGGGGGCCTCTGGGGCCAACGTCCTGACTTTC. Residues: CASSYGGASGANVLTF.

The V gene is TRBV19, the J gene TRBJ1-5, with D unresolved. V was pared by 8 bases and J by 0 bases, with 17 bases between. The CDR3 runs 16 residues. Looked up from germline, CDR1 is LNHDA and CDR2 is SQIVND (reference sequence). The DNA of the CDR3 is TGTGCCAGTCGAAATTACGGTGGCGATAGCAATCAGCCCCAGCATTTT. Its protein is CASRNYGGDSNQPQHF. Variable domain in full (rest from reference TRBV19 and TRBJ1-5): DGGITQSPKYLFRKEGQNVTLSCEQNLNHDAMYWYRQDPGQGLRLIYYSQIVNDFQKGDIAEGYSVSREKKESFPLTVTSAQKNPTAFYLCASRNYGGDSNQPQHFGDGTRLSIL.

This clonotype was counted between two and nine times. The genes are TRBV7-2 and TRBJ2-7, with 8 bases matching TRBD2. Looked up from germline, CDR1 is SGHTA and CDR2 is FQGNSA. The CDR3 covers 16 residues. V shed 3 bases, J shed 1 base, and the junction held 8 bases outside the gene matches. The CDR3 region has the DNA TGTGCCAGCAGCTTTGGGGCTACTAGCGGATCCTACGAGCAGTACTTC. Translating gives CASSFGATSGSYEQYF. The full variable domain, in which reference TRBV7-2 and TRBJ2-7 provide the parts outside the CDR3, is GAGVSQSPSNKVTEKGKDVELRCDPISGHTALYWYRQSLGQGLEFLIYFQGNSAPDKSGLPSDRFSAERTGGSVSTLTIQRTQQEDSAVYLCASSFGATSGSYEQYFGPGTRLTVT.

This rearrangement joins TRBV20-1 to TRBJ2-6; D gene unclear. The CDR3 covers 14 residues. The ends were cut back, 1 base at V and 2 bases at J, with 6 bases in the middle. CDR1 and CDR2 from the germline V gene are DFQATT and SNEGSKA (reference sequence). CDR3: CSARVTPGANVLTF. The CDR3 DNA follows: TGCAGTGCTAGAGTGACTCCTGGGGCCAACGTCCTGACTTTC.

DNA for the CDR3: TGTGCCAGCAGCGTGGCAGGGGGTTTTGGCTACACCTTC. Translation gives CASSVAGGFGYTF. The chain employs TRBV27 and TRBJ1-2, with 7 nucleotides matching TRBD1. In germline, CDR1 is MNHEY, CDR2 SMNVEV (reference sequence). Germline trimming cut 6 bases from V and 7 bases from J; bases unmatched to any gene: 8. The CDR3 length is 13 residues.

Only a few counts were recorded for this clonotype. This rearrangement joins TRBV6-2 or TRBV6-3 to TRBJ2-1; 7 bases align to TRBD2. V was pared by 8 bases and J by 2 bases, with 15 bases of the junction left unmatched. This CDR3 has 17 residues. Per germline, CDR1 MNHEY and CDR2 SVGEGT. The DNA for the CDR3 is TGTGCCAGCCGAAACTCAAGGCGGGAGTTGCCCTACAATGAGCAGTTCTTC. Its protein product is CASRNSRRELPYNEQFF.

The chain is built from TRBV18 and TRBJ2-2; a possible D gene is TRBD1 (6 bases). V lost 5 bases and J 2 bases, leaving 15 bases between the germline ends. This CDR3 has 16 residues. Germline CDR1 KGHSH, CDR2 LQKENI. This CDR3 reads CASSAAGTLNTGELFF. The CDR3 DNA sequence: TGTGCCAGCTCAGCAGCCGGGACACTAAACACCGGGGAGCTGTTTTTT.

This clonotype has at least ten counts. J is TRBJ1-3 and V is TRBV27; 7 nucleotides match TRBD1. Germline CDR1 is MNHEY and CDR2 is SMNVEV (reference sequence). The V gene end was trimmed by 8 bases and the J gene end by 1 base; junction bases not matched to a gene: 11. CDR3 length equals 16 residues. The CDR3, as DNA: TGTGCCAGCCCTAGGCTAGGGACAGAATCTGGAAACACCATATATTTT. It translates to CASPRLGTESGNTIYF.

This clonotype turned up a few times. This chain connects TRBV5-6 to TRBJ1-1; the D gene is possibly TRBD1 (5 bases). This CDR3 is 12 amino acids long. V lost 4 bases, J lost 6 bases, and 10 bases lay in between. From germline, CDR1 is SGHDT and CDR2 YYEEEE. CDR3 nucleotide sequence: TGTGCCAGCAGCAGGGGCTTAGCTGAAGCTTTCTTT. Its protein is CASSRGLAEAFF.

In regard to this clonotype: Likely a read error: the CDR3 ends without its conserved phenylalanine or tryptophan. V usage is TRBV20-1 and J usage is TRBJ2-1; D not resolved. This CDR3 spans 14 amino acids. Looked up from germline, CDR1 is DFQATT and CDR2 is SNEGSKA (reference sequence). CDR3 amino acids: CSAAAYSSYNEQFL. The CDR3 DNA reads TGCAGTGCTGCTGCCTATAGCTCCTATAATGAGCAGTTCCTC.

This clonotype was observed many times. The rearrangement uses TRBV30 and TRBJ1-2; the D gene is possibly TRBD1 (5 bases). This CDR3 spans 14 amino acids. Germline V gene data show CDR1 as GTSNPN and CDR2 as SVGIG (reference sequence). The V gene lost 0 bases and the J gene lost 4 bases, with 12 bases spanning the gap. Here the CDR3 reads CAWSVPGGTYGYTF. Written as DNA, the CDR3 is TGTGCCTGGAGTGTCCCGGGAGGGACCTATGGCTACACCTTC.

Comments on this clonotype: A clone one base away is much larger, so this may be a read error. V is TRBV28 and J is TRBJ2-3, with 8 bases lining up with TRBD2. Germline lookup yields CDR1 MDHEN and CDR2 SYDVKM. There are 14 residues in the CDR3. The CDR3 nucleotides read TGTGCCTCCCGATCCGGGACTAGTACAGGTACGCAGTATTTT. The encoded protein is CASRSGTSTGTQYF. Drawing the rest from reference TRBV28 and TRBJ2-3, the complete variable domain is DVKVTQSSRYLVKRTGEKVFLECVQDMDHENMFWYRQDPGLGLRLIYFSYDVKMKEKGDIPEGYSVSREKKERFSLILESASTNQTSMYLCASRSGTSTGTQYFGPGTRLTVL.

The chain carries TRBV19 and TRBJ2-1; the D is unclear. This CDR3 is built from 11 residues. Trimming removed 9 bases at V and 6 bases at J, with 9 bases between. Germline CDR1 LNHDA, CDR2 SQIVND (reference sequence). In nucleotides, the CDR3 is TGTGCCAGCGCCATAACCAATGAGCAGTTCTTC. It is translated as CASAITNEQFF.

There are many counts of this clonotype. This CDR3 reads CASTDRNNQPQHF. CDR3 sequence (DNA): TGTGCCAGTACGGACAGAAATAATCAGCCCCAGCATTTT. The V and J genes are TRBV6-1 and TRBJ1-5; D possibly corresponds to TRBD1 (6 bases). This CDR3 region has 13 residues. Germline V gene data show CDR1 as MNHNS and CDR2 as SASEGT. Trimming shortened V by 9 bases and J by 4 bases, and 13 bases separated the two germline ends.

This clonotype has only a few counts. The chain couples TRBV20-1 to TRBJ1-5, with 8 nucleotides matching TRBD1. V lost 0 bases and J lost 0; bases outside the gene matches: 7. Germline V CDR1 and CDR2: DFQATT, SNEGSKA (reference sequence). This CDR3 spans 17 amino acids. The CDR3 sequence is CSARDGDRSSSNQPQHF. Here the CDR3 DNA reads TGCAGTGCTAGAGACGGGGACAGGTCGAGTAGCAATCAGCCCCAGCATTTT.

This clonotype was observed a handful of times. The CDR3 DNA reads TGTGCCAGCTCACCACCGAGGGCAGGGAAGGAGACCCAGTACTTC. Its translation: CASSPPRAGKETQYF. The rearrangement links TRBV18 to TRBJ2-5; possibly TRBD1 or TRBD2 for D (5 bases each). The germline V gene encodes CDR1 KGHSH and CDR2 LQKENI. The CDR3 covers 15 residues. V dropped 0 bases and J dropped 5 bases, with 13 bases sitting between them.

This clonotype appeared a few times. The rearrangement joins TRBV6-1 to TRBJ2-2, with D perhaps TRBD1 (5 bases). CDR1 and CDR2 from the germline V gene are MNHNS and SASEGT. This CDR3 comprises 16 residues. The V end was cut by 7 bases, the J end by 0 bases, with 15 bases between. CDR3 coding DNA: TGTGCCAGCAAAGCCCCCCGGACACCGAACACCGGGGAGCTGTTTTTT. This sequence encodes CASKAPRTPNTGELFF.

Here the CDR3 reads CASSFTGPNQPQHF. The CDR3 nucleotides are TGTGCCAGCAGTTTTACAGGGCCTAATCAGCCCCAGCATTTT. The rearrangement links TRBV12-3 or TRBV12-4 to TRBJ1-5, with a tentative D call TRBD1 (6 bases). Deletions cut 3 bases from V and 4 bases from J, with 10 bases between. The CDR3 covers 14 residues.

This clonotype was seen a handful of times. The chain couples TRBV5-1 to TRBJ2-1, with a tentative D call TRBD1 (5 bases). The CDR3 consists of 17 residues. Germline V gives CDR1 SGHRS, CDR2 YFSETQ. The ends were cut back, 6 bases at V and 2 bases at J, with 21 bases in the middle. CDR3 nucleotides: TGCGCCAGCACACGGACGACAGCCCCTAATACCTACAATGAGCAGTTCTTC. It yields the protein CASTRTTAPNTYNEQFF.

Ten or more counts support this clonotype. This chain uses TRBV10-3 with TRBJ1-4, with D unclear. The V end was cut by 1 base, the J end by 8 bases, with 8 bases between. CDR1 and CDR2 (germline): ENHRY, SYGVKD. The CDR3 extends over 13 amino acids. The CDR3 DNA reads TGTGCCATCAGTGAGTGGAGCGAGGAAAAACTGTTTTTT. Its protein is CAISEWSEEKLFF.

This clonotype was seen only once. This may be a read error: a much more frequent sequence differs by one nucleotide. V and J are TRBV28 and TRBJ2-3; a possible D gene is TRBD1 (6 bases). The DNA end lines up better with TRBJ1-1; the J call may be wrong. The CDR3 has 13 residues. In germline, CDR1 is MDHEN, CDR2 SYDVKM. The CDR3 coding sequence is TGTGCCAGCAGTCCAACCACAGGGTTTCGAGCTTTCTTT. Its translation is CASSPTTGFRAFF.

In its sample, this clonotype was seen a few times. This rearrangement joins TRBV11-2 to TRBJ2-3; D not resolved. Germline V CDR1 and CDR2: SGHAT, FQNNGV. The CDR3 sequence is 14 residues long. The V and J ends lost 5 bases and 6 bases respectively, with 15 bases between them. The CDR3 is CASSQHLGSDTQYF. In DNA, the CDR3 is TGTGCCAGCAGCCAACATTTAGGTTCGGATACGCAGTATTTT.